The next 10 T cell receptor beta chains were all read from a single sample in a study of T cell responses to AZD1222 COVID-19 vaccine. Method: immunoSEQ multiplex PCR; TCRdb's copy keeps in-frame clones and lacks some. The table records around 150,000 clones, 75% to 95% of them present only once. The specimen was peripheral blood, collected 28 days after the second AZD1222 dose. These receptors were obtained from an adult who received the AZD1222 COVID-19 vaccine.

The chain employs TRBV21-1 and TRBJ2-7; the table's TRBD2 call for D was not verified on the DNA. TRBV21-1 is classified as a pseudogene. The CDR3 sequence is 15 residues long. CDR3 region: CASSKDTREGYEQYF. The CDR3 DNA sequence: TGTGCCAGCAGCAAAGATACGAGGGAGGGCTACGAGCAGTACTTC.

The rearrangement joins TRBV12-5 to TRBJ1-1, with 7 bases lining up with TRBD1. This CDR3 comprises 14 residues. V lost 5 bases, J lost 1 base, and 4 bases stayed unmatched. The germline V gene has CDR1 LGHNT and CDR2 FRNRAP. CDR3 nucleotide sequence: TGTGCTAGTGGTCTAACAGGGGCGAACACTGAAGCTTTCTTT. It yields the protein CASGLTGANTEAFF.

The J gene is TRBJ1-2, the V gene TRBV9; 9 bases line up with TRBD1. This CDR3 region has 15 residues. V was clipped by 7 bases and J by 0 bases; unmatched bases: 7. The germline V gene has CDR1 SGDLS and CDR2 YYNGEE. The CDR3 region is CASSVGQGTNYGYTF. The DNA of the CDR3 is TGTGCCAGCTCAGTCGGACAGGGGACTAACTATGGCTACACCTTC.

The gene calls are TRBV3-1 (or the pseudogene TRBV3-2) and TRBJ1-2, with unresolved D. Trimming left V 1 base short and J 1 base short, with 1 base between. This CDR3 spans 12 amino acids. Germline-derived CDR1 and CDR2 are LGHDT and YNNKEL (reference sequence). The CDR3 loop reads CASSQVNYGYTF. For the CDR3, the DNA is TGTGCCAGCAGCCAAGTTAACTATGGCTACACCTTC.

CDR3 in DNA: TGCGCCAGCAGCGGGCCTCGGGGGGCCTCCTTTTACGAGCAGTACTTC. Translated: CASSGPRGASFYEQYF. V usage is TRBV10-2 and J usage is TRBJ2-7; possible D gene TRBD2, 7 bases. Germline loops: CDR1 WSHSY, CDR2 SAAADI. The CDR3 consists of 16 residues. The V end was cut by 6 bases, the J end by 4 bases, with 22 bases between.

The gene calls are TRBV19 and TRBJ1-6; no clear D. The V gene lost 6 bases and the J gene lost 0 bases, with 0 bases spanning the gap. Germline loops: CDR1 LNHDA, CDR2 SQIVND (reference sequence). This CDR3 spans 12 amino acids. The CDR3 region has the DNA TGTGCCAGTAGCTCCTATAATTCACCCCTCCACTTT. Amino acids: CASSSYNSPLHF.

The rearrangement joins TRBV11-2 to TRBJ2-1, with unresolved D. The CDR3 has 12 residues. The ends were cut back, 0 bases at V and 8 bases at J, with 5 bases in the middle. The germline V gene encodes CDR1 SGHAT and CDR2 FQNNGV. CDR3 DNA sequence: TGTGCCAGCAGCTTAGACGGAGATGAGCAGTTCTTC. This encodes CASSLDGDEQFF.

This chain uses TRBV18 with TRBJ1-3; D not resolved. Trimming stripped 7 bases from V and 0 bases from J, with 10 bases between. The CDR3 is made up of 14 amino acids. The germline V gene has CDR1 KGHSH and CDR2 LQKENI. Here the CDR3 DNA reads TGTGCCAGCTATGGATCCAGCTCTGGAAACACCATATATTTT. This sequence encodes CASYGSSSGNTIYF.

This clone has a handful of counts. The rearrangement joins TRBV5-1 to TRBJ1-6; possible D gene TRBD1, 6 bases. Per the germline V gene, CDR1 is SGHRS and CDR2 is YFSETQ. CDR3 size: 15 residues. Trimming took 0 bases from V and 7 from J, leaving 11 bases between them. This chain's CDR3 is CASSLEGGNNSPLHF. DNA of the CDR3: TGCGCCAGCAGCTTGGAGGGGGGTAACAATTCACCCCTCCACTTT.

V usage is TRBV27 and J usage is TRBJ1-2, with 7 bases fitting TRBD1. Germline CDR1 and CDR2: MNHEY and SMNVEV (reference sequence). The CDR3 sequence is 14 residues long. The V segment lost 6 bases and the J segment 3 bases; nucleotides outside the gene matches: 7. Here the CDR3 reads CASRASGTDYGYTF. CDR3 nucleotides: TGTGCCAGCAGGGCCTCCGGGACAGACTATGGCTACACCTTC.